This is a list of T cell receptor beta chains from one sample in a study of T-cell reconstitution after alpha-beta-depleted transplantation in children. Each CDR3 protein gets one entry after TCRdb re-called the PCR reads with MiXCR. This sample has about 830,000 distinct CDR3 sequences, with roughly 15% found just once. This specimen consisted of PBMCs, mostly from graft donor cells, obtained 360 days after TCRalphabeta/CD19-depleted stem cell transplant. These receptors all stem from a male patient aged 10-17 years who had a stem cell transplant for acute lymphoblastic leukemia, so the T cells may come from the graft donor. CDR3s include the opening cysteine and the closing phenylalanine or tryptophan. D genes are given only for firm matches. The size field is filled for only some rows; it gives once, few, many or a size class.

V gene: TRBV7-7; J gene: TRBJ2-1; clone size: -; D gene: -; CDR3 DNA: TGTGCCAGCAGCGCGACACAAGGACGTGAGCAGTTCTTC; CDR3 protein: CASSATQGREQFF
V gene: TRBV12-3/TRBV12-4; J gene: TRBJ2-1; clone size: -; D gene: TRBD2; CDR3 DNA: TGTGCCAGCAGCGGTCAGCGGGAAGGGTATGAGCAGTTCTTC; CDR3 protein: CASSGQREGYEQFF
V gene: TRBV10-3; J gene: TRBJ2-7; clone size: -; D gene: TRBD2; CDR3 DNA: TGTGCCATCAGTGACTGGACTAGCGACTCCTACGAGCAGTACTTC; CDR3 protein: CAISDWTSDSYEQYF
V gene: TRBV5-1; J gene: TRBJ2-3; clone size: few; D gene: -; CDR3 DNA: TGCGCCAGCAGCTTGGAAGGGCAGGGGCCAGATACGCAGTATTTT; CDR3 protein: CASSLEGQGPDTQYF
V gene: TRBV7-9; J gene: TRBJ1-2; clone size: few; D gene: -; CDR3 DNA: TGTGCCAGCAGCTCGTCGGGGGGAGTGTATGGCTACACCTTC; CDR3 protein: CASSSSGGVYGYTF
V gene: TRBV29-1; J gene: TRBJ2-1; clone size: -; D gene: -; CDR3 DNA: TGCAGCGTTGGGGTCTTGGTGCAGTTCTTC; CDR3 protein: CSVGVLVQFF
V gene: TRBV7-3; J gene: TRBJ2-2; clone size: few; D gene: TRBD2; CDR3 DNA: TGTGCCAGCAGCTTAACCCCGGGAGGAGGGACCGGGGAGCTGTTTTTT; CDR3 protein: CASSLTPGGGTGELFF
V gene: TRBV5-1; J gene: TRBJ2-1; clone size: -; D gene: TRBD2; CDR3 DNA: TGCGCCAGCAGCCTCTCCCTAGCGGGAGATAAGTTCTTC; CDR3 protein: CASSLSLAGDKFF
V gene: TRBV14; J gene: TRBJ2-5; clone size: many; D gene: TRBD1; CDR3 DNA: TGTGCCAGCAGCCTGATGGGACAGGGAAAAAAAGAGACCCAGTACTTC; CDR3 protein: CASSLMGQGKKETQYF
V gene: TRBV7-3; J gene: TRBJ2-5; clone size: -; D gene: -; CDR3 DNA: TGTGCCAGCAGCTTAAGTCTGCGGGTCCCTGTATACTTC; CDR3 protein: CASSLSLRVPVYF
V gene: TRBV12-3/TRBV12-4; J gene: TRBJ2-5; clone size: -; D gene: TRBD1; CDR3 DNA: TGTGCCAGCAGTAGACAGGGGCTGGCTCAAGAGACCCAGTACTTC; CDR3 protein: CASSRQGLAQETQYF
V gene: TRBV20-1; J gene: TRBJ2-3; clone size: few; D gene: -; CDR3 DNA: TGCAGTGCTAGAGATCTACAGAGCAGCCCCCATACGCAGTATTTT; CDR3 protein: CSARDLQSSPHTQYF
V gene: TRBV5-1; J gene: TRBJ1-3; clone size: -; D gene: -; CDR3 DNA: TGCGCCAGCAGCTTGGGTTCGAGTCGTGGCACCATATATTTT; CDR3 protein: CASSLGSSRGTIYF
V gene: TRBV5-1; J gene: TRBJ2-2; clone size: many; D gene: -; CDR3 DNA: TGCGCCAGCAGCTTTTCCCCCCCCGGGGAGCTGTTTTTT; CDR3 protein: CASSFSPPGELFF
V gene: TRBV7-6; J gene: TRBJ2-7; clone size: -; D gene: -; CDR3 DNA: TGTGCCAGCAGCTTATCCCCCGGTTGGAGCTCCTACGAGCAGTACTTC; CDR3 protein: CASSLSPGWSSYEQYF
V gene: TRBV28; J gene: TRBJ2-5; clone size: -; D gene: -; CDR3 DNA: TGTGCCAGCAGTTCGTTAACGGGACGGTATGAACCTATCACCACGGGGACCCAGTACTTC; CDR3 protein: CASSSLTGRYEPITTGTQYF
V gene: TRBV12-3/TRBV12-4; J gene: TRBJ1-2; clone size: few; D gene: -; CDR3 DNA: TGTGCCAGCAGTTTAGCGCCGTTGGCCGGAGACTATGGCTACACCTTC; CDR3 protein: CASSLAPLAGDYGYTF
V gene: TRBV12-3/TRBV12-4; J gene: TRBJ2-7; clone size: few; D gene: TRBD1; CDR3 DNA: TGTGCCAGCAGTTCCAGCGGGACAGGGGACTACGAGCAGTACTTC; CDR3 protein: CASSSSGTGDYEQYF
V gene: TRBV7-9; J gene: TRBJ2-1; clone size: -; D gene: TRBD2; CDR3 DNA: TGTGCCAGCAGCTCCCCTTTAGCGGGAGGTTGGAATGAGCAGTTCTTC; CDR3 protein: CASSSPLAGGWNEQFF
V gene: TRBV4-1; J gene: TRBJ2-2; clone size: many; D gene: TRBD2; CDR3 DNA: TGCGCCAGCAGCCACGGGGGGGGTTGGAACACCGGGGAGCTGTTTTTT; CDR3 protein: CASSHGGGWNTGELFF
V gene: TRBV5-5; J gene: TRBJ1-1; clone size: -; D gene: TRBD1; CDR3 DNA: TGTGCCAGCAGCCGAGGGGGCGAAGCGGAAGCTTTCTTT; CDR3 protein: CASSRGGEAEAFF
V gene: TRBV5-1; J gene: TRBJ2-5; clone size: -; D gene: TRBD1; CDR3 DNA: TGCGCCAGCAGACGGACAGGGACAAGAGAGACCCAGTACTTC; CDR3 protein: CASRRTGTRETQYF
V gene: TRBV5-1; J gene: TRBJ2-7; clone size: many; D gene: -; CDR3 DNA: TGCGCCAGCAGCTGGGTACAGGCATCCTACGAGCAGTACTTC; CDR3 protein: CASSWVQASYEQYF
V gene: TRBV14; J gene: TRBJ2-7; clone size: few; D gene: TRBD1; CDR3 DNA: TGTGCCAGCAGCCAAGTGGGACAGAACGAGCAGTACTTC; CDR3 protein: CASSQVGQNEQYF
V gene: TRBV12-3/TRBV12-4; J gene: TRBJ2-1; clone size: -; D gene: TRBD2; CDR3 DNA: TGTACCTTCTGTTTAGAGGGTAGCGGGAGTCTATATGCCAATGAGCAGTTCTTC; CDR3 protein: CTFCLEGSGSLYANEQFF
V gene: TRBV12-3/TRBV12-4; J gene: TRBJ2-7; clone size: few; D gene: -; CDR3 DNA: TGTGCCAGCAGTGGAACTCTCCACGAGCAGTACTTC; CDR3 protein: CASSGTLHEQYF
V gene: TRBV7-8; J gene: TRBJ1-5; clone size: few; D gene: -; CDR3 DNA: TGTGCCAGCAGCTTAGCACCGGGACCCTATAGCAATCAGCCCCAGCATTTT; CDR3 protein: CASSLAPGPYSNQPQHF